Shown below are 9 T cell receptor beta chains from a single sample sequenced in a study of long-term antiretroviral therapy in people with HIV. Version v3.0 of the immunoSEQ assay ran at survey level. Assay used: immunoSEQ multiplex PCR; TCRdb lists only in-frame clones, some missing. The sample records roughly 20,000 clones, roughly 80% being singletons. The material sequenced was unsorted PBMCs, taken 0.2 years after starting antiretroviral therapy. These receptors were collected from a woman between 40 and 55 years old with HIV.

For the CDR3, the DNA is TGTGCCAGTAGCATGACAGGGGGCGACAATCAGCCCCAGCATTTT. This codes for CASSMTGGDNQPQHF. The chain combines TRBV19 with TRBJ1-5, with TRBD1 matching 10 bases. V lost 6 bases and J lost 3; bases outside the gene matches: 5. Germline V lookup: CDR1 LNHDA, CDR2 SQIVND (reference sequence). This CDR3 spans 15 amino acids.

The chain joins TRBV30 to TRBJ2-7; 7 nucleotides line up with TRBD1. Germline-derived CDR1 and CDR2 are GTSNPN and SVGIG (reference sequence). J gave up 7 bases and V 3 bases, and 3 bases lay outside the gene matches. This CDR3 contains 11 residues. The DNA of the CDR3 is TGTGCCTGGAGCGCAGGGGGAGAGCAGTACTTC. This gives the protein CAWSAGGEQYF.

The chain combines TRBV27 with TRBJ1-2; 9 positions match TRBD1. This CDR3 spans 15 amino acids. V was pared by 6 bases and J by 2 bases, with 7 bases of the junction left unmatched. Per the germline V gene, CDR1 is MNHEY and CDR2 is SMNVEV (reference sequence). The CDR3 protein is CASRQPGQGNYGYTF. In DNA form, the CDR3 reads TGTGCCAGCAGACAGCCGGGACAGGGAAACTATGGCTACACCTTC.

The chain combines TRBV5-4 with TRBJ1-1; 8 bases are a match to TRBD1. The CDR3 has 14 amino acids. J lost 6 bases, V lost 4 bases, and 8 bases had no gene match. Germline V lookup: CDR1 SGHNT, CDR2 YYREEE (reference sequence). CDR3 protein: CASSRGQGASEAFF. CDR3 bases: TGTGCCAGCAGCCGGGGGCAGGGGGCCTCTGAAGCTTTCTTT. Complete variable domain (other parts from reference TRBV5-4 and TRBJ1-1): ETGVTQSPTHLIKTRGQQVTLRCSSQSGHNTVSWYQQALGQGPQFIFQYYREEENGRGNFPPRFSGLQFPNYSSELNVNALELDDSALYLCASSRGQGASEAFFGQGTRLTVV.

This clone was detected only a few times. The chain links TRBV7-9 to TRBJ1-2; no clear D. Germline V gene lookup returns CDR1 SEHNR and CDR2 FQNEAQ (reference sequence). The CDR3 contains 14 residues. V was shortened by 5 bases and J by 0 bases, with 10 bases between the two germline ends. The CDR3 sequence: CASSPAGSNYGYTF. Here the CDR3 DNA reads TGTGCCAGCAGCCCAGCGGGGTCTAACTATGGCTACACCTTC.

This sequence joins TRBV19 and TRBJ1-1; D is undetermined. Trimming took 10 bases from V and 3 from J, leaving 15 bases between them. This CDR3 contains 13 residues. Per germline, CDR1 LNHDA and CDR2 SQIVND (reference sequence). The CDR3 nucleotides read TGTGCCACCTGGACTGGAACGCACACTGAAGCTTTCTTT. Its protein is CATWTGTHTEAFF. The complete variable domain, with remaining parts taken from reference TRBV19 and TRBJ1-1, reads DGGITQSPKYLFRKEGQNVTLSCEQNLNHDAMYWYRQDPGQGLRLIYYSQIVNDFQKGDIAEGYSVSREKKESFPLTVTSAQKNPTAFYLCATWTGTHTEAFFGQGTRLTVV.

The chain carries TRBV11-2 and TRBJ1-2; a weak D match, TRBD1 (6 bases). The CDR3 consists of 14 residues. The V gene's germline CDR1 is SGHAT and CDR2 FQNNGV. V dropped 5 bases and J dropped 2 bases, with 12 bases sitting between them. The CDR3, as DNA: TGTGCCAGCAGCCCACAGGGACCCAACTATGGCTACACCTTC. It yields the protein CASSPQGPNYGYTF.

This chain links TRBV7-9 with TRBJ2-7; D not certain. Deletions cut 5 bases from V and 0 bases from J, with 17 bases between. Germline CDR1 reads SEHNR; CDR2 reads FQNEAQ (reference sequence). This CDR3 has 16 residues. The CDR3 DNA is TGTGCCAGCAGCCAACGGGTGCAGGTCGACTCCTACGAGCAGTACTTC. It is translated as CASSQRVQVDSYEQYF.

The chain combines TRBV11-2 with TRBJ1-1; D uncertain. The CDR3 is made up of 14 amino acids. Germline V gene lookup returns CDR1 SGHAT and CDR2 FQNNGV. The V and J ends lost 4 bases and 3 bases respectively, with 12 bases between them. CDR3 region: CASSYPPGDTEAFF. The CDR3 DNA is TGTGCCAGCAGCTACCCCCCCGGAGACACTGAAGCTTTCTTT.